The clone carrying this TCR beta chain was detected ten times or more. Stated time point: newly diagnosed GD, antithyroid drugs for less than 3 months. PBMC RNA served as the TCR library source. This CDR3 comprises 12 residues. Germline V gene lookup returns CDR1 ENHRY and CDR2 SYGVKD. With 3 bases removed from V and 0 bases from J, the gap between germline ends came to 0 bases. The data stem from a study of regulatory T cells in long-lasting Graves disease. Study as a whole: Graves' patients (newly diagnosed) had been on antithyroid drugs under 3 months.

Arm-PCR of CDR3 regions and iRepertoire HTBI primers were the basis on which TCR beta libraries were built. TCRdb reprocessed the multiplex PCR reads with MiXCR, giving one entry per CDR3 protein. Among about 320,000 distinct CDR3 sequences listed, 18% were seen once. This sequence joins TRBV10-3 and TRBJ1-5; D call uncertain. Sample: peripheral blood mononuclear cells (PBMCs), taken at new diagnosis, from a patient treated with antithyroid drugs. The source of this sequence is a female donor with Graves disease. The CDR3, as DNA: TGTGCCATCAGTGATAGCAATCAGCCCCAGCATTTT. Amino acid sequence: CAISDSNQPQHF.